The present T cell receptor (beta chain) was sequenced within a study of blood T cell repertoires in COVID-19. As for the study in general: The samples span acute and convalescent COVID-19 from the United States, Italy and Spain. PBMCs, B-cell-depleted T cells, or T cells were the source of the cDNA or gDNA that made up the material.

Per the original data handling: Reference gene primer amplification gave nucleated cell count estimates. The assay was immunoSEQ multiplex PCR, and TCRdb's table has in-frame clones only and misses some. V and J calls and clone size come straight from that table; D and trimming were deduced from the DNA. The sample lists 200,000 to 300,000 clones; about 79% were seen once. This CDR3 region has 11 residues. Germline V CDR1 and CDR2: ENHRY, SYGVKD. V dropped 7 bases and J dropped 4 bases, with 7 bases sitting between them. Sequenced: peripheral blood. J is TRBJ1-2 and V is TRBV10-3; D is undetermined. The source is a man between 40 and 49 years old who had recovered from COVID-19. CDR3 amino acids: CAIKQSYGYTF. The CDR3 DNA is TGTGCCATCAAACAGAGCTATGGCTACACCTTC.